This T cell receptor beta chain was captured in a study of naive and memory T cell subsets. General study findings and limits: A few larger clonotypes appeared in naive repertoires, especially CD8, possibly memory cells re-expressing CD45RA.

Two oligonucleotides, mixed equimolar, formed the beta constant-region primer covering TRBC1 and TRBC2. Four rounds of PCR amplified the ligated cDNA using nested alpha and beta constant-region primers plus SP2. A 12-nucleotide UMI and the SP2 primer were added to the cDNA 3' end by oligonucleotide ligation. TCRdb re-derived calls from the UMI-ligation and nested PCR reads in MiXCR, one entry per CDR3 protein. Among around 140,000 distinct CDR3 sequences listed, roughly 20% were seen once. Trimming took 5 bases from V and 2 from J, leaving 19 bases between them. In germline, CDR1 is MNHNY, CDR2 SVGAGI (reference sequence). The CDR3 spans 17 residues. About this clonotype itself: What it binds is unknown.

The chain carries TRBV6-6 and TRBJ2-1; D tentatively fits TRBD1 or TRBD2 (5 bases each). Material: naive CD4+ T cells from blood. The origin of this receptor is a human donor in good health. CDR3 residues: CASSKTTGANTYNEQFF. CDR3 coding DNA: TGTGCCAGCAGTAAGACGACCGGGGCGAACACCTACAATGAGCAGTTCTTC.